Below, 17 T cell receptor beta chains from the same sample are listed, as sequenced in a study of T cell responses to AZD1222 COVID-19 vaccine. Sequencing used immunoSEQ multiplex PCR; TCRdb keeps in-frame clones, though not all of them. Of about 150,000 clones listed, about 87% are singletons. Sequencing used peripheral blood, obtained on day 0 of AZD1222 vaccination. The receptors stem from an adult in good health.

The chain carries TRBV30 and TRBJ1-5; a possible D gene is TRBD1 (6 bases). The CDR3 runs 15 residues. Looked up from germline, CDR1 is GTSNPN and CDR2 is SVGIG (reference sequence). Trimming pared 5 bases from V and 2 bases from J, leaving 16 bases between. The CDR3 sequence is CAWADRSSGNQPQHF. The CDR3 DNA is TGTGCCTGGGCAGACAGGAGCAGTGGCAATCAGCCCCAGCATTTT.

The gene calls are TRBV2 and TRBJ1-5, with D perhaps matching TRBD1 (5 bases). Trimming took 0 bases from V and 7 from J, leaving 13 bases between them. Per germline, CDR1 SNHLY and CDR2 FYNNEI. The CDR3 sequence is 15 residues long. The CDR3 here is CASSEAAGWGQPQHF. The CDR3, as DNA: TGTGCCAGCAGTGAAGCTGCAGGGTGGGGGCAGCCCCAGCATTTT.

The rearrangement uses TRBV7-8 and TRBJ2-5; TRBD2 matches at 8 bases. Per germline, CDR1 SGHVS and CDR2 FQNEAQ. This CDR3 has 15 residues. V was clipped by 5 bases and J by 5 bases; unmatched bases: 10. DNA of the CDR3: TGTGCCAGCAGCGTCGGGTGGGGACTAGGGGAGACCCAGTACTTC. Translating it yields CASSVGWGLGETQYF.

The chain recombines TRBV5-4 with TRBJ2-1; possible D gene TRBD2, 6 bases. Trimming removed 4 bases at V and 3 bases at J, with 17 bases between. This CDR3 contains 16 residues. Looked up from germline, CDR1 is SGHNT and CDR2 is YYREEE (reference sequence). In nucleotides, the CDR3 is TGTGCCAGCAGCCCGGGCCGGCTAGCGCGCTACAATGAGCAGTTCTTC. This translates into CASSPGRLARYNEQFF.

V gene TRBV2 combines with J gene TRBJ1-5; no reliable D call. The CDR3 loop spans 16 amino acids. V was clipped by 1 base and J by 4 bases, with 14 bases between them. Germline CDR1 reads SNHLY; CDR2 reads FYNNEI. The CDR3 loop reads CASSEESRLTNQPQHF. The CDR3 DNA follows: TGTGCCAGCAGTGAAGAATCGAGGCTTACTAATCAGCCCCAGCATTTT.

The V call is TRBV2, the J call TRBJ1-4; D not resolved. V lost 7 bases to trimming and J lost 7 bases, with 16 bases between them. This CDR3 has 14 amino acids. Germline V gene lookup returns CDR1 SNHLY and CDR2 FYNNEI. DNA for the CDR3: TGTGCCAGCAATCAAGGACTCCCCCCTGAAAAACTGTTTTTT. It codes for CASNQGLPPEKLFF. Looking up the rest from reference TRBV2 and TRBJ1-4 gives the full variable domain: EPEVTQTPSHQVTQMGQEVILRCVPISNHLYFYWYRQILGQKVEFLVSFYNNEISEKSEIFDDQFSVERPDGSNFTLKIRSTKLEDSAMYFCASNQGLPPEKLFFGSGTQLSVL.

The chain recombines TRBV7-3 with TRBJ2-3; a weak D match, TRBD1 (6 bases). CDR1 and CDR2 (germline): SGHTA, FQGTGA. The CDR3 extends over 15 amino acids. V was pared by 1 base and J by 1 base, with 9 bases between. The CDR3 DNA reads as TGTGCCAGCAGCTTAATGGGACACGGCACAGATACGCAGTATTTT. Amino acids: CASSLMGHGTDTQYF.

The chain links TRBV7-9 to TRBJ1-1, with a possible D match to TRBD1 (6 bases). Germline V gene lookup returns CDR1 SEHNR and CDR2 FQNEAQ (reference sequence). V was trimmed by 1 base and J by 11 bases, leaving 14 bases between them. The CDR3 has 13 amino acids. CDR3 sequence reads: CASSLDQGLDAFF. DNA of the CDR3: TGTGCCAGCAGCTTAGATCAGGGGCTGGATGCTTTCTTT.

This clone was seen only once. The rearrangement uses TRBV29-1 and TRBJ1-4; D uncertain. The V end was cut by 2 bases, the J end by 8 bases, with 6 bases between. Germline V gene data show CDR1 as SQVTM and CDR2 as ANQGSEA. The CDR3 runs 11 residues. The CDR3 loop is CSVEREEKLFF. CDR3 sequence (DNA): TGCAGCGTTGAAAGGGAGGAAAAACTGTTTTTT.

The chain employs TRBV7-3 and TRBJ1-1; TRBD1 matches 9 bases. Looked up from germline, CDR1 is SGHTA and CDR2 is FQGTGA. V dropped 4 bases and J dropped 2; count of bases not matched to a gene: 2. The CDR3 spans 14 residues. The CDR3 bases are TGTGCCAGCAGCTCACAGGGGGCCAACACTGAAGCTTTCTTT. This translates into CASSSQGANTEAFF.

The chain has TRBV6-2 or TRBV6-3 and TRBJ1-2; 7 bases align to TRBD1. CDR3 length: 14 residues. CDR1 is MNHEY, CDR2 SVGEGT, per germline. V lost 2 bases and J lost 4; bases outside the gene matches: 4. The CDR3 sequence is CASSYRTGLYGYTF. The CDR3, as DNA: TGTGCCAGCAGTTACCGGACAGGCCTCTATGGCTACACCTTC.

This sequence joins TRBV6-2 or TRBV6-3 and TRBJ1-5, with 9 bases that match TRBD1. After removal of 5 bases from V and 5 bases from J, the junction contained 7 bases not matched to a gene. This CDR3 is built from 15 residues. The germline gives CDR1 MNHEY, CDR2 SVGEGT. The CDR3 sequence is CASSPGTGSYQPQHF. The CDR3 bases are TGTGCCAGCAGTCCGGGGACAGGGAGTTATCAGCCCCAGCATTTT.

This chain joins TRBV4-1 and TRBJ1-2; D is unclear. Germline assignment: CDR1 MGHRA and CDR2 YSYEKL. Trimming removed 0 bases at V and 4 bases at J, with 9 bases between. The CDR3 loop spans 14 amino acids. The CDR3 sequence: CASSQDSQAYGYTF. As DNA, the CDR3 is TGCGCCAGCAGCCAAGATAGTCAGGCCTATGGCTACACCTTC.

The chain recombines TRBV18 with TRBJ1-5; possible D gene TRBD1, 5 bases. The V and J ends lost 2 bases and 1 base respectively, with 15 bases between them. Germline V gene lookup returns CDR1 KGHSH and CDR2 LQKENI. The CDR3 extends over 17 amino acids. CDR3 loop: CASSPGLGGISNQPQHF. The DNA of the CDR3 is TGTGCCAGCTCACCAGGTTTGGGGGGAATAAGCAATCAGCCCCAGCATTTT.

This chain uses TRBV7-9 with TRBJ1-1; D is uncertain. The CDR3 covers 13 residues. Germline CDR1 reads SEHNR; CDR2 reads FQNEAQ (reference sequence). The ends were cut back, 4 bases at V and 1 base at J, with 7 bases in the middle. The CDR3 protein is CASSSQPNTEAFF. CDR3 coding DNA: TGTGCCAGCAGCTCACAACCGAACACTGAAGCTTTCTTT.

The CDR3 coding sequence is TGTGCCAGCAGCTTGGTAGGCGATGAGCAGTTCTTC. As protein: CASSLVGDEQFF. J is TRBJ2-1 and V is TRBV5-6; D uncertain. CDR1 and CDR2 (germline): SGHDT, YYEEEE. Trimming removed 0 bases from V and 8 bases from J, with 6 bases in between. This CDR3 is 12 amino acids long.

This chain joins TRBV7-2 and TRBJ2-3, with TRBD2 matching over 12 bases. V shed 3 bases, J shed 4 bases, and the junction held 8 bases outside the gene matches. Germline loops: CDR1 SGHTA, CDR2 FQGNSA. The CDR3 loop spans 17 amino acids. For the CDR3, the DNA is TGTGCCAGCAGCTTCCAACTCCTAGCGGGGGGGTCAGATACGCAGTATTTT. It is translated as CASSFQLLAGGSDTQYF.